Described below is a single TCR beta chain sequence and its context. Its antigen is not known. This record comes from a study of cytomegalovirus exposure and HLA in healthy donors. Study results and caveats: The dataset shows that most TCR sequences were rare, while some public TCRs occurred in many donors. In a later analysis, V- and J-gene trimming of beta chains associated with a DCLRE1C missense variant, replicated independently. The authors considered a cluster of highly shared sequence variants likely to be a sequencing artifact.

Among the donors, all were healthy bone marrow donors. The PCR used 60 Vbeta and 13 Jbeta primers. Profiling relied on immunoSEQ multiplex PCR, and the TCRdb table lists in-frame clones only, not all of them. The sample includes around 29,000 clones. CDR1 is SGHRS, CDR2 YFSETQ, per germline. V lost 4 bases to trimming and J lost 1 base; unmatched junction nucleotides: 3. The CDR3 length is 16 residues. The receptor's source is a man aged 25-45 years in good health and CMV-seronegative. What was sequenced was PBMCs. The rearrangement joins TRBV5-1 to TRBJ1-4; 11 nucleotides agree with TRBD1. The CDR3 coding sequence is TGCGCCAGCAGCCGGGGGACAGGGGGAACTAATGAAAAACTGTTTTTT. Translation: CASSRGTGGTNEKLFF. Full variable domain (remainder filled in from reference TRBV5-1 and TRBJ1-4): KAGVTQTPRYLIKTRGQQVTLSCSPISGHRSVSWYQQTPGQGLQFLFEYFSETQRNKGNFPGRFSGRQFSNSRSEMNVSTLELGDSALYLCASSRGTGGTNEKLFFGSGTQLSVL.